Reported below is one TCR beta chain. The antigen remains unidentified. Assay used: immunoSEQ multiplex PCR; TCRdb lists only in-frame clones, some missing. The sample shows roughly 35,000 clones, about four fifths of them seen only once. This record comes from a study of somatic mutations in cytotoxic T cells in rheumatoid arthritis. Study outcomes and limitations: The modest underrepresentation of TRBV07 observed in rheumatoid arthritis patients was not subjected to multiple-comparison adjustment.

Blood donors served as healthy controls; their median age was roughly 50 years (range roughly 20-80), and roughly 51% were female. Purity of the CD4+ and CD8+ cells, isolated by positive magnetic bead selection, was checked by flow cytometry. The CDR3 contains 15 residues. CDR1 and CDR2 (germline): MNHEY, SMNVEV (reference sequence). V dropped 5 bases and J dropped 4; count of bases not matched to a gene: 5. The rearrangement links TRBV27 to TRBJ2-7; TRBD2 aligns across 13 bases. This clonotype was sampled from a middle-aged man in good health. The source material was CD8+ T cells sorted from blood. CDR3 sequence reads: CASSAGLAGVYEQYF. The DNA of the CDR3 is TGTGCCAGCAGTGCCGGACTAGCGGGAGTTTACGAGCAGTACTTC.